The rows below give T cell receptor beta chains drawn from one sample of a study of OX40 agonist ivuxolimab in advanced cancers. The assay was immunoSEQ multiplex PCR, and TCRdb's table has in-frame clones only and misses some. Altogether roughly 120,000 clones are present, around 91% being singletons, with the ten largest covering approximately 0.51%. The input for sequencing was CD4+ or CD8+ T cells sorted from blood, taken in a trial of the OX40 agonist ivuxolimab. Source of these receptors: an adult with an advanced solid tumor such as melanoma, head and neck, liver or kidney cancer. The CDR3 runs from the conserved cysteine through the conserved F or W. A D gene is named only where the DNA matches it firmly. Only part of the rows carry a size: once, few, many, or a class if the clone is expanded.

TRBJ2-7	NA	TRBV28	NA	CASSLSGTYEQYF	TGTGCCAGCAGTTTATCAGGCACCTACGAGCAGTACTTC
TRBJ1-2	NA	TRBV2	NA	CASSESGLDGYTF	TGTGCCAGCAGTGAATCAGGGTTGGATGGCTACACCTTC
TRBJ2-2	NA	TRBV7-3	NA	CASSSQNVGTGELFF	TGTGCCAGCAGCTCACAAAACGTGGGCACCGGGGAGCTGTTTTTT
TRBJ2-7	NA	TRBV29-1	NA	CSVARSYEQYF	TGCAGCGTTGCCCGTTCCTACGAGCAGTACTTC
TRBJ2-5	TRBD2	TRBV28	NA	CASTRGGQETQYF	TGTGCCAGCACTCGGGGGGGCCAAGAGACCCAGTACTTC
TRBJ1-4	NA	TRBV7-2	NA	CASSFRAPNEKLFF	TGTGCCAGCAGCTTCCGGGCCCCTAATGAAAAACTGTTTTTT
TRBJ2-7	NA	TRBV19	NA	CASSAPGLGIYEQYF	TGTGCCAGTAGTGCCCCAGGGCTGGGTATTTACGAGCAGTACTTC
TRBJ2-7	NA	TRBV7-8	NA	CASSLGHIPPDEQYF	TGTGCCAGCAGCTTAGGACACATTCCCCCCGACGAGCAGTACTTC
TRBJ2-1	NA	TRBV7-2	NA	CASSLRAYNEQFF	TGTGCCAGCAGCTTACGGGCCTACAATGAGCAGTTCTTC
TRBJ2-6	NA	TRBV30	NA	CACDRLAGANVLTF	TGTGCCTGTGACAGGTTGGCTGGGGCCAACGTCCTGACTTTC
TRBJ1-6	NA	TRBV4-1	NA	CASSHLRAPSFNSPLHF	TGCGCCAGCAGCCACCTTAGGGCTCCCTCTTTCAATTCACCCCTCCACTTT
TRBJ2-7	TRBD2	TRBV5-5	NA	CASSLLSGGSYEQYF	TGTGCCAGCAGCTTGCTAAGCGGGGGGTCCTACGAGCAGTACTTC
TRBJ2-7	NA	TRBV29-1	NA	CSVVNHQGKYEQYF	TGCAGCGTTGTTAATCATCAGGGGAAATACGAGCAGTACTTC
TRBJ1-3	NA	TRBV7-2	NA	CASSLQVFSGNTIYF	TGTGCCAGCAGCTTACAGGTTTTCTCTGGAAACACCATATATTTT
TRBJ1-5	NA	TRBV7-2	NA	CASSLVGQGSNQPQHF	TGTGCCAGCAGCTTAGTCGGTCAGGGGAGCAATCAGCCCCAGCATTTT
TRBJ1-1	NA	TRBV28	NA	CASSLLGGSTEAFF	TGTGCCAGCAGTTTATTGGGTGGGTCCACTGAAGCTTTCTTT
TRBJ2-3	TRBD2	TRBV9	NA	CASSLSLRGGSDTQYF	TGTGCCAGCAGCCTCTCCCTGCGGGGGGGCTCAGATACGCAGTATTTT
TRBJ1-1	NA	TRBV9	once	CASSVRQVSEAFF	TGTGCCAGCAGCGTACGTCAGGTGTCTGAAGCTTTCTTT
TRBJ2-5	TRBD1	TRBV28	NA	CASRDRERWETETQYF	TGTGCCAGCAGAGACAGGGAGAGGTGGGAAACGGAGACCCAGTACTTC
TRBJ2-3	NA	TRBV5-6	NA	CASVESVSQDTQYF	TGTGCCAGCGTTGAATCCGTTTCACAGGATACGCAGTATTTT
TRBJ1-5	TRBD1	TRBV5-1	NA	CASSPGTGDWSNQPQHF	TGCGCCAGCAGCCCCGGGACAGGGGATTGGAGCAATCAGCCCCAGCATTTT
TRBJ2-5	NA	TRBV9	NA	CASSVTLRGAQETQYF	TGTGCCAGCAGCGTAACCCTCCGGGGGGCCCAAGAGACCCAGTACTTC
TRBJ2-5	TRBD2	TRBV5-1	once	CASSWMGTSGETQYF	TGCGCCAGCAGCTGGATGGGGACTAGCGGGGAGACCCAGTACTTC
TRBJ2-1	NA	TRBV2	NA	CASSEGGDEQFF	TGTGCCAGCAGCGAGGGGGGGGACGAGCAGTTCTTC
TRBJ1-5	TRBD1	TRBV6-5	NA	CAIGTGGFSNQPQHF	TGTGCCATAGGGACAGGGGGCTTTAGCAATCAGCCCCAGCATTTT
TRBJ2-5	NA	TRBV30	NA	CAASRDFQETQYF	TGTGCCGCTTCGCGGGACTTTCAAGAGACCCAGTACTTC
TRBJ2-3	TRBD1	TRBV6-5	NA	CASSEGGWGDTQYF	TGTGCCAGCAGTGAAGGGGGCTGGGGAGATACGCAGTATTTT
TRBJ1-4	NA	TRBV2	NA	CASRTTNEKLFF	TGTGCCAGCAGGACAACTAATGAAAAACTGTTTTTT
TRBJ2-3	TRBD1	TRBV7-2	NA	CASSFGQGTDTQYF	TGTGCCAGCAGCTTCGGACAGGGTACAGATACGCAGTATTTT
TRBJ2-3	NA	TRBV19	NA	CASGTASTDTQYF	TGTGCCAGTGGTACAGCGAGCACAGATACGCAGTATTTT
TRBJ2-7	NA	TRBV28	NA	CASSLDRNEQYF	TGTGCCAGCAGTCTCGACAGAAACGAGCAGTACTTC
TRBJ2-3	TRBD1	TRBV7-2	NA	CASSSWTGSDTQYF	TGTGCCAGCAGCTCCTGGACAGGGTCAGATACGCAGTATTTT
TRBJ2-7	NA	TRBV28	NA	CASSLNAPFYEQYF	TGTGCCAGCAGTTTAAACGCTCCTTTCTACGAGCAGTACTTC
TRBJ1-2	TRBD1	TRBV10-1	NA	CASSDRTGNGYTF	TGCGCCAGCAGTGACCGGACAGGCAATGGCTACACCTTC
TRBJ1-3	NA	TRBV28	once	CASSSIRGVRNTIYF	TGTGCCAGCAGTTCTATCCGCGGGGTCCGAAACACCATATATTTT
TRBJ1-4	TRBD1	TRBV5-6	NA	CASSSRDRGAIKLFF	TGTGCCAGCAGCTCCCGGGACAGGGGAGCTATAAAACTGTTTTTT
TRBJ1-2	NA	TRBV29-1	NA	CSVGELYGYTF	TGCAGCGTTGGTGAACTATATGGCTACACCTTC
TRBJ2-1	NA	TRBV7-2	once	CASSLQNHPSTEQFF	TGTGCCAGCAGCTTACAGAATCACCCTTCGACGGAGCAGTTCTTC
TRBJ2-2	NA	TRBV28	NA	CASSTPGLRPGELFF	TGTGCCAGCAGCACCCCGGGACTGCGGCCCGGGGAGCTGTTTTTT
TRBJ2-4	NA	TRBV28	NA	CASSSGASAKNIQYF	TGTGCCAGCTCTTCGGGGGCGTCAGCCAAAAACATTCAGTACTTC
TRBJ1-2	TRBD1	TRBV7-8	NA	CASGGAGTGGGYGYTF	TGTGCCAGCGGCGGGGCCGGGACAGGGGGCGGGTATGGCTACACCTTC
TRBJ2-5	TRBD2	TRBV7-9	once	CASSPLGTSGPWTQYF	TGTGCCAGCAGCCCTTTAGGGACTAGCGGGCCTTGGACCCAGTACTTC
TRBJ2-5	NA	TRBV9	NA	CASSVGSWAFQETQYF	TGTGCCAGCAGCGTAGGGTCCTGGGCCTTCCAAGAGACCCAGTACTTC
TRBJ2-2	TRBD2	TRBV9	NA	CASSTRGGSNTGELFF	TGTGCCAGCAGCACCCGGGGGGGGTCGAACACCGGGGAGCTGTTTTTT
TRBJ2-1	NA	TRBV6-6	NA	CAIKVGEVSEFF	TGTGCCATCAAGGTCGGGGAGGTTTCAGAGTTCTTC
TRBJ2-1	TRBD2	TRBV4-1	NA	CASSLSGGAYNEQFF	TGCGCCAGCAGCCTTAGCGGGGGGGCCTACAATGAGCAGTTCTTC
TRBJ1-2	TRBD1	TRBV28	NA	CASRTSDRDNGYTF	TGTGCCAGCAGGACTTCGGACAGGGACAATGGCTACACCTTC
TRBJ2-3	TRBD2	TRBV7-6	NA	CASSLEPKFGGYQITDTQYF	TGTGCCAGCAGCTTAGAGCCCAAATTCGGGGGGTACCAAATCACAGATACGCAGTATTTT
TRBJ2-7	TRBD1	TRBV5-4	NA	CASSPGQGPTYEQYF	TGTGCCAGCAGCCCCGGACAGGGACCAACCTACGAGCAGTACTTC
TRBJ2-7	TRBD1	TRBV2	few	CASRRQGSSYEQYF	TGTGCCAGCAGACGACAGGGGTCATCCTACGAGCAGTACTTC
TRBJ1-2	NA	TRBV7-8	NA	CASSLRGDFYGYTF	TGTGCCAGCAGCTTAAGAGGAGACTTCTATGGCTACACCTTC
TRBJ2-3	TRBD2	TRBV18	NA	CASSPGGGNTDTQYF	TGTGCCAGCTCACCCGGCGGGGGGAACACAGATACGCAGTATTTT
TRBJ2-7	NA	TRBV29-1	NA	CSISGGTEGSQQYF	TGCAGCATCTCAGGGGGGACGGAGGGGTCCCAGCAGTACTTC
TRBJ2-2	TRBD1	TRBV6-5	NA	CASTVGQGATGELFF	TGTGCCAGCACCGTCGGACAGGGGGCCACCGGGGAGCTGTTTTTT
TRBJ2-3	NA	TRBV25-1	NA	CASSSTDTQYF	TGTGCCAGCAGCAGTACAGATACGCAGTATTTT
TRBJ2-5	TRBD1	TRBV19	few	CASSRTGGVETQYF	TGTGCCAGTAGTAGGACAGGGGGCGTCGAGACCCAGTACTTC
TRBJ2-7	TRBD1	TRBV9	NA	CASSVGNRGQNYEQYF	TGTGCCAGCAGCGTAGGCAACAGGGGACAGAATTACGAGCAGTACTTC
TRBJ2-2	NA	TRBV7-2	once	CASSLSYTGELFF	TGTGCCAGCAGCTTGTCTTACACCGGGGAGCTGTTTTTT
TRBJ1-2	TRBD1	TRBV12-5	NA	CASGQDLIGQDTRITPGYTF	TGTGCTAGTGGTCAGGACCTAATCGGACAGGATACAAGGATTACTCCTGGCTACACCTTC